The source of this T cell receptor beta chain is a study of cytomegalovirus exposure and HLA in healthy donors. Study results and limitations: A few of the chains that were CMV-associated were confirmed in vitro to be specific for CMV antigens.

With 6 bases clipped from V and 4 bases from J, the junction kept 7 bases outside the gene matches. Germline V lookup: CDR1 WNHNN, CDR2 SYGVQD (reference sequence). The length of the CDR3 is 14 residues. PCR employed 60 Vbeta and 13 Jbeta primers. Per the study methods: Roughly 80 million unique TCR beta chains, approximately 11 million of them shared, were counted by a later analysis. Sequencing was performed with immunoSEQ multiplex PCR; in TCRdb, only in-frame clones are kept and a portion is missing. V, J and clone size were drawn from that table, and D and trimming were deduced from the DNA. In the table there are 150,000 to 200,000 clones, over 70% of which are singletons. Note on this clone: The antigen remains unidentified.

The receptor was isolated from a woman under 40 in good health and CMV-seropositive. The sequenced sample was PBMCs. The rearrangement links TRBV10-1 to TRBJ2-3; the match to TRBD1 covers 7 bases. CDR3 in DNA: TGCGCCAGCAGGCCGGGACAGTACTCAGATACGCAGTATTTT. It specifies CASRPGQYSDTQYF.